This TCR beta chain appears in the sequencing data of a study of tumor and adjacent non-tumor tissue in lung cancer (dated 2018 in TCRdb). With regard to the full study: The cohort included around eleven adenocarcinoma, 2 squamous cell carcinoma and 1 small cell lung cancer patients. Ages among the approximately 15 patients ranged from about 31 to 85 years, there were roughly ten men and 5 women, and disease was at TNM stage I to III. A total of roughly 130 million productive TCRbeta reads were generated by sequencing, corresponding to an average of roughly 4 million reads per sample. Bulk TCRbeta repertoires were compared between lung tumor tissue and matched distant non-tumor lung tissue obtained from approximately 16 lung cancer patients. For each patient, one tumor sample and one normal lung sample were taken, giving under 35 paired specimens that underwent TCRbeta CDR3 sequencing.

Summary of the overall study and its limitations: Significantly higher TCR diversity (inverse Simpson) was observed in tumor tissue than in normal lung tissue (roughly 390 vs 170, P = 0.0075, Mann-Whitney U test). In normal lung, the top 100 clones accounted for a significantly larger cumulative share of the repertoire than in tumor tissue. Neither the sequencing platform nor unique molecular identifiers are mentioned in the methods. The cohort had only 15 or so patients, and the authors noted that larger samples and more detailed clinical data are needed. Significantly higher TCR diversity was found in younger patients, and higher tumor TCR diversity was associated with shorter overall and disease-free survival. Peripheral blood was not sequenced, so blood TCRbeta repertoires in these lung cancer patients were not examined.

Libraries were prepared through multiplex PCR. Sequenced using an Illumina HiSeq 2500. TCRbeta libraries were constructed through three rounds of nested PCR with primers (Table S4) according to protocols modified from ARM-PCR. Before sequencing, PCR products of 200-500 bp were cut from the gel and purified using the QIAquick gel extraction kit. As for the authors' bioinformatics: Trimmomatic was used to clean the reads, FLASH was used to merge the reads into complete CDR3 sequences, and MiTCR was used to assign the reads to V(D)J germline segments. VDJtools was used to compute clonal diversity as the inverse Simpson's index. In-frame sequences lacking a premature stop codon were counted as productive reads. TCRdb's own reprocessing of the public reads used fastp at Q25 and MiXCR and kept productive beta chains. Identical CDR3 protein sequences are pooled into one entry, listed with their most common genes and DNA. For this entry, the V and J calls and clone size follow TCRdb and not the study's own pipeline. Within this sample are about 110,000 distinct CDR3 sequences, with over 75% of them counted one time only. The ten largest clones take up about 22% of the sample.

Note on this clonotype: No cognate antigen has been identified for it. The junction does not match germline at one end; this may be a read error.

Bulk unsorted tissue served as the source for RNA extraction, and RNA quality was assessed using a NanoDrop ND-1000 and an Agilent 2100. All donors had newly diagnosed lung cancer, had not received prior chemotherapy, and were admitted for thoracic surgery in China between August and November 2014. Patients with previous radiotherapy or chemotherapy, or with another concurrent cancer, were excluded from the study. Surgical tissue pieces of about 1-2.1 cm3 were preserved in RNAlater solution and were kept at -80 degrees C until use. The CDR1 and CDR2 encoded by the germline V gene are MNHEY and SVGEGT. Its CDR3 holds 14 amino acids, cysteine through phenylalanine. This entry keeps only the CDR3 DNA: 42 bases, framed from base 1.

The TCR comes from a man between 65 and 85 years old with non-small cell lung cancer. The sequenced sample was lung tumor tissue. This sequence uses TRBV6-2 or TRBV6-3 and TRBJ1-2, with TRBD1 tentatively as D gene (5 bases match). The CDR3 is CASRPRQSRRGYTF. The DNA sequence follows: TGTGCCAGCAGACCAAGACAGTCTAGGAGAGGCTACACTTTC.